The 14 T cell receptor beta chains presented below share a single source sample, sequenced in a study of T cell responses to AZD1222 COVID-19 vaccine. Sequencing was performed with immunoSEQ multiplex PCR; in TCRdb, only in-frame clones are kept and a portion is missing. The data hold approximately 70,000 clones, with around 80% observed a single time. Sample: peripheral blood, taken 28 days after the second AZD1222 dose. These receptors originate from an adult who received the AZD1222 COVID-19 vaccine.

This clone was observed once. The V call is TRBV2, the J call TRBJ2-7; D is possibly TRBD1 (6 bases). V lost 6 bases, J lost 3 bases, and 12 bases lay in between. The CDR3 is 13 residues long. The V gene's germline CDR1 is SNHLY and CDR2 FYNNEI. CDR3 in DNA: TGTGCCAGCAGGGGGGCAGGCAACTACGAGCAGTACTTC. This encodes CASRGAGNYEQYF.

The J gene is TRBJ1-2, the V gene TRBV24-1, with D unclear. The germline CDR1 and CDR2 sequences are KGHDR and SFDVKD. V was pared by 4 bases and J by 11 bases, with 10 bases between. The CDR3 sequence is 11 residues long. The CDR3 DNA sequence: TGTGCCACCAGTGACTCTGAGATTTACACCTTC. Protein sequence: CATSDSEIYTF.

The chain carries TRBV28 and TRBJ2-7, with D uncertain. Germline CDR1 reads MDHEN; CDR2 reads SYDVKM. Trimming pared 5 bases from V and 3 bases from J, leaving 17 bases between. There are 15 residues in the CDR3. The CDR3 loop reads CASSPHSARDYEQYF. In DNA, the CDR3 is TGTGCCAGCAGTCCCCATTCGGCTAGGGACTACGAGCAGTACTTC.

The V call is TRBV28, the J call TRBJ2-7; TRBD2 agrees at 9 bases. The CDR3 is made up of 14 amino acids. The germline V gene has CDR1 MDHEN and CDR2 SYDVKM. Germline trimming cut 3 bases from V and 3 bases from J; bases unmatched to any gene: 3. CDR3 loop: CASSFSGSGYEQYF. In DNA form, the CDR3 reads TGTGCCAGCAGTTTTAGCGGGAGCGGCTACGAGCAGTACTTC.

V usage is TRBV5-4 and J usage is TRBJ1-4; perhaps TRBD1 as D (6 bases). V lost 1 base, J lost 8 bases, and 15 bases lay in between. This CDR3 has 15 amino acids. CDR1 SGHNT and CDR2 YYREEE come from the germline V gene (reference sequence). The CDR3 is CASSLSGDMEEKLFF. CDR3 nucleotide sequence: TGTGCCAGCAGCTTGTCGGGGGACATGGAGGAAAAACTGTTTTTT.

This clone was detected only a few times. The chain joins TRBV5-1 to TRBJ1-2, with 8 bases fitting TRBD1. The CDR3 has 14 amino acids. Germline trimming cut 0 bases from V and 2 bases from J; bases unmatched to any gene: 0. The germline gives CDR1 SGHRS, CDR2 YFSETQ. This CDR3 is CASSLDRGNYGYTF. The CDR3 nucleotides read TGCGCCAGCAGCTTGGACAGGGGGAACTATGGCTACACCTTC. Filled out from reference TRBV5-1 and TRBJ1-2, the complete variable domain reads KAGVTQTPRYLIKTRGQQVTLSCSPISGHRSVSWYQQTPGQGLQFLFEYFSETQRNKGNFPGRFSGRQFSNSRSEMNVSTLELGDSALYLCASSLDRGNYGYTFGSGTRLTVV.

The rearrangement uses TRBV7-8 and TRBJ2-1; 7 bases line up with TRBD2. Germline-derived CDR1 and CDR2 are SGHVS and FQNEAQ. The V and J ends lost 5 bases and 0 bases, in that order; junction bases with no gene match: 7. The CDR3 is made up of 16 amino acids. The CDR3 DNA reads as TGTGCCAGCAGCCCAAGCGGGGACTTCTCCTACAATGAGCAGTTCTTC. This encodes CASSPSGDFSYNEQFF. The whole variable domain, filled in from reference TRBV7-8 and TRBJ2-1, reads GAGVSQSPRYKVAKRGQDVALRCDPISGHVSLFWYQQALGQGPEFLTYFQNEAQLDKSGLPSDRFFAERPEGSVSTLKIQRTQQEDSAVYLCASSPSGDFSYNEQFFGPGTRLTVL.

The chain combines TRBV7-9 with TRBJ1-5; D not resolved. The V end lost 5 bases, the J end lost 3 bases, and 5 bases lay between the germline ends. Germline values: CDR1 SEHNR, CDR2 FQNEAQ (reference sequence). This CDR3 comprises 12 residues. CDR3 bases: TGTGCCAGCAGCCCCTCCAATCAGCCCCAGCATTTT. Residues: CASSPSNQPQHF.

In DNA form, the CDR3 reads TGTGCCAGTAGGGAGGGAGGGAGAGCCCAGTTCTTC. Residues: CASREGGRAQFF. V gene TRBV19 combines with J gene TRBJ2-1; TRBD2 matches 7 bases. Germline CDR1 LNHDA, CDR2 SQIVND (reference sequence). The CDR3 covers 12 residues. V shed 6 bases, J shed 13 bases, and the junction held 9 bases outside the gene matches.

This rearrangement joins TRBV7-8 to TRBJ2-7; the match to TRBD2 covers 8 bases. CDR1 and CDR2 (germline): SGHVS, FQNEAQ. This CDR3 contains 14 residues. V lost 3 bases, J lost 3 bases, and 4 bases stayed unmatched. The CDR3 bases are TGTGCCAGCAGCTTGGGACTAGGGGACTACGAGCAGTACTTC. Its protein is CASSLGLGDYEQYF.

The chain employs TRBV2 and TRBJ2-5, with D possibly TRBD1 on 6 matching bases. The CDR3 spans 14 residues. The V end was cut by 6 bases, the J end by 5 bases, with 16 bases between. The germline V gene has CDR1 SNHLY and CDR2 FYNNEI. CDR3 loop: CASSPRWTEETQYF. The CDR3 DNA reads as TGTGCCAGCAGCCCTAGATGGACAGAGGAGACCCAGTACTTC.

This clone was counted a single time. V gene TRBV30 combines with J gene TRBJ2-5; tentative D call: TRBD1 (5 bases). Trimming took off 5 bases at V and 4 bases at J, with 11 bases between the two ends. The CDR3 length is 12 residues. Germline lookup yields CDR1 GTSNPN and CDR2 SVGIG (reference sequence). The CDR3 spells CAWERGGETQYF. CDR3 DNA sequence: TGTGCCTGGGAAAGGGGCGGAGAGACCCAGTACTTC.

The chain links TRBV30 to TRBJ2-1, with a tentative D call TRBD1 (6 bases). Germline CDR1 GTSNPN, CDR2 SVGIG (reference sequence). The CDR3 sequence is 13 residues long. The V gene lost 0 bases and the J gene lost 6 bases, with 9 bases spanning the gap. The CDR3 coding sequence is TGTGCCTGGAGTGTGAAAGGGGGCAATGAGCAGTTCTTC. It encodes CAWSVKGGNEQFF.

The chain is built from TRBV28 and TRBJ2-2; a possible D gene is TRBD2 (6 bases). Germline assignment: CDR1 MDHEN and CDR2 SYDVKM. CDR3 length: 18 amino acids. Trimming took off 6 bases at V and 1 base at J, with 21 bases between the two ends. DNA of the CDR3: TGTGCCAGCAGGTCAACCCTAACCTATAGCGGGAACACCGGGGAGCTGTTTTTT. Its translation is CASRSTLTYSGNTGELFF.